These 9 T cell receptor beta chains originate from one sample sequenced in a study of beta chain features in type 1 diabetes. Expressed TCRB transcripts were sequenced after all isolated RNA was converted to cDNA. This table comes from immunoSEQ multiplex PCR, and its TCRdb copy is limited to in-frame clones, with some not included. The repertoire includes around 300,000 clones, about 8% of them detected once, and roughly 1% sits in the top ten. The source material was central memory CD4+ T cells from blood. These receptors originate from a woman in her late teens or twenties in good health.

This clone was counted at least ten times. The V and J genes are TRBV4-3 and TRBJ1-1, with D perhaps TRBD1 (5 bases). CDR1 and CDR2 (germline): LGHNA, YSLEER. The CDR3 extends over 15 amino acids. V lost 0 bases to trimming and J lost 2 bases, with 10 bases between them. The CDR3 loop reads CASSQDLGGNTEAFF. CDR3 nucleotide sequence: TGCGCCAGCAGCCAAGATCTTGGGGGAAACACTGAAGCTTTCTTT.

The rearrangement uses TRBV29-1 and TRBJ2-3, with D possibly called TRBD1 or TRBD2 (7 bases each). Germline loops: CDR1 SQVTM, CDR2 ANQGSEA. There are 15 residues in the CDR3. Between the trimmed V and J ends, which lost 1 base and 4 bases, there was a span of 15 bases. Here the CDR3 DNA reads TGCAGCGTTGAAGGGGAGGGGGCAGGGGCAGATACGCAGTATTTT. It codes for CSVEGEGAGADTQYF.

This clone was counted ten times or more. The CDR3 loop is CASTSGVGRGYEQYF. The DNA of the CDR3 is TGTGCCAGCACCTCAGGGGTCGGGAGGGGGTACGAGCAGTACTTC. The genes are TRBV11-2 and TRBJ2-7, with TRBD2 identical over 8 bases. Germline V CDR1 and CDR2: SGHAT, FQNNGV. The length of the CDR3 is 15 residues. V lost 7 bases, J lost 4 bases, and 12 bases stayed unmatched.

This clone has only a few counts. This chain uses TRBV7-2 with TRBJ2-1; D is ambiguous. V lost 5 bases and J lost 5, with 10 bases in between. CDR1 and CDR2 (germline): SGHTA, FQGNSA. CDR3 length equals 13 residues. For the CDR3, the DNA is TGTGCCAGCAGCCCTACGAAACACAATGAGCAGTTCTTC. This gives the protein CASSPTKHNEQFF.

In its sample, this clone was seen a few times. CDR3 DNA: TGTGCCAGCAGCGATTTGAGCTCTGGAAACACCATATATTTT. Its translation is CASSDLSSGNTIYF. V gene TRBV9 combines with J gene TRBJ1-3; D not certain. The CDR3 extends over 14 amino acids. V lost 3 bases and J 0 bases, leaving 7 bases between the germline ends. Germline-derived CDR1 and CDR2 are SGDLS and YYNGEE.

The J gene is TRBJ1-6, the V gene TRBV19; no reliable D call. The CDR3 runs to 16 residues. Trimming left V 9 bases short and J 5 bases short, with 20 bases between. Germline V CDR1 and CDR2: LNHDA, SQIVND (reference sequence). The CDR3 is CARSGPEAEDNSPLHF. In DNA, the CDR3 is TGTGCCAGGAGTGGCCCGGAGGCCGAAGATAATTCACCCCTCCACTTT.

This clone was seen a handful of times. J is TRBJ2-1 and V is TRBV28; D may be TRBD1 (6 bases). The CDR3 covers 14 residues. V lost 7 bases, J lost 10 bases, and 20 bases lay in between. From germline, CDR1 is MDHEN and CDR2 SYDVKM. The chain's CDR3 is CASTLPNRASEQFF. The CDR3 DNA is TGTGCCAGCACCCTACCAAACAGGGCATCGGAGCAGTTCTTC.

This clone showed up just a few times. The rearrangement links TRBV6-6 to TRBJ2-3, with D possibly matching TRBD1 (5 bases). The germline gives CDR1 MNHNY, CDR2 SVGAGI (reference sequence). The CDR3 consists of 16 residues. Between the trimmed V and J ends, which lost 6 bases and 2 bases, there was a span of 18 bases. The CDR3 nucleotides are TGTGCCAGCAGACCCTATTTCGACAGTTCCACAGATACGCAGTATTTT. Protein: CASRPYFDSSTDTQYF.

A few counts support this clone. This chain joins TRBV7-2 and TRBJ2-1; D might be TRBD1 or TRBD2, each matching 5 bases. Trimming stripped 5 bases from V and 4 bases from J, with 18 bases between. The CDR3 runs 16 residues. Per the germline V gene, CDR1 is SGHTA and CDR2 is FQGNSA. CDR3 DNA: TGTGCCAGCAGCCCCAAAGGGACGCCCGGTTACAATGAGCAGTTCTTC. Its protein is CASSPKGTPGYNEQFF.